These T cell receptor beta chains were read from a single sample in a study of blood T cell repertoires in COVID-19. Sequenced by immunoSEQ multiplex PCR; TCRdb stores in-frame clones only, minus some. The table includes tens of thousands of clones, 70% to 80% detected once. The specimen was peripheral blood. The origin of the receptors is a human donor in a cohort sampled during active COVID-19. Both conserved end residues are part of each CDR3. The D gene is left open where the match is weak. Only some rows state a clone size, as once, few, many or a class for expanded clones.

j_gene: TRBJ1-1
d_gene: -
abundance: -
v_gene: TRBV19
CDR3aa: CGTGGYTEAFF
CDR3nt: TGTGGGACTGGGGGGTACACTGAAGCTTTCTTT

j_gene: TRBJ1-5
d_gene: -
abundance: -
v_gene: TRBV28
CDR3aa: CASSIGAGPFVQPQHF
CDR3nt: TGTGCCAGCAGCATTGGGGCAGGCCCCTTTGTTCAGCCCCAGCATTTT

j_gene: TRBJ2-1
d_gene: TRBD2
abundance: -
v_gene: TRBV5-1
CDR3aa: CASSWGQREGRNEQFF
CDR3nt: TGCGCCAGCAGCTGGGGTCAGCGGGAGGGCCGAAATGAGCAGTTCTTC

j_gene: TRBJ2-7
d_gene: TRBD2
abundance: few
v_gene: TRBV11-3
CDR3aa: CASSLVTASGRGYYEQYF
CDR3nt: TGTGCCAGCAGCTTAGTTACGGCTAGCGGGAGGGGTTACTACGAGCAGTACTTC

j_gene: TRBJ1-4
d_gene: -
abundance: -
v_gene: TRBV19
CDR3aa: CASSFTAAELFF
CDR3nt: TGTGCCAGTAGTTTTACAGCGGCGGAACTGTTTTTT

j_gene: TRBJ2-5
d_gene: TRBD2
abundance: few
v_gene: TRBV2
CDR3aa: CASTPLAGGSAAQYF
CDR3nt: TGTGCCAGCACCCCCCTAGCGGGAGGGTCCGCGGCCCAGTACTTC

j_gene: TRBJ2-7
d_gene: TRBD2
abundance: few
v_gene: TRBV27
CDR3aa: CASSLPRLAGANYEQYF
CDR3nt: TGTGCCAGCAGTTTACCCCGACTAGCGGGGGCCAACTACGAGCAGTACTTC

j_gene: TRBJ2-1
d_gene: TRBD2
abundance: once
v_gene: TRBV18
CDR3aa: CASSPGLAGNNEQFF
CDR3nt: TGTGCCAGCTCACCCGGACTAGCGGGGAACAATGAGCAGTTCTTC

j_gene: TRBJ2-5
d_gene: TRBD2
abundance: -
v_gene: TRBV6-1
CDR3aa: CASSVISGIGAKTQYF
CDR3nt: TGTGCCAGCAGTGTAATTAGCGGGATCGGCGCGAAGACCCAGTACTTC

j_gene: TRBJ2-3
d_gene: TRBD1
abundance: -
v_gene: TRBV7-9
CDR3aa: CASSLGGQGRTDTQYF
CDR3nt: TGTGCCAGCAGCTTGGGCGGACAGGGGCGCACAGATACGCAGTATTTT

j_gene: TRBJ1-1
d_gene: -
abundance: few
v_gene: TRBV7-9
CDR3aa: CASRKLLDTEAFF
CDR3nt: TGTGCCAGCAGAAAACTTTTAGACACTGAAGCTTTCTTT

j_gene: TRBJ1-6
d_gene: -
abundance: -
v_gene: TRBV19
CDR3aa: CASSQRTRESPLHF
CDR3nt: TGTGCCAGTAGTCAACGGACGAGGGAATCACCCCTCCACTTT

j_gene: TRBJ2-1
d_gene: TRBD1
abundance: -
v_gene: TRBV7-2
CDR3aa: CASTGQVYNEQFF
CDR3nt: TGTGCCAGCACCGGACAGGTGTACAATGAGCAGTTCTTC

j_gene: TRBJ2-7
d_gene: TRBD2
abundance: -
v_gene: TRBV19
CDR3aa: CASSGLAGSSYEQYF
CDR3nt: TGTGCCAGTAGTGGACTAGCGGGCAGCTCCTACGAGCAGTACTTC

j_gene: TRBJ2-7
d_gene: -
abundance: few
v_gene: TRBV10-3
CDR3aa: CAITNSPGLRQYF
CDR3nt: TGTGCCATCACGAACTCCCCAGGGCTGAGGCAGTACTTC

j_gene: TRBJ2-7
d_gene: TRBD2
abundance: -
v_gene: TRBV3-1/TRBV3-2
CDR3aa: CASSPIGTRGSYEQYF
CDR3nt: TGTGCCAGCAGCCCCATCGGGACTAGGGGTTCCTACGAGCAGTACTTC

j_gene: TRBJ2-7
d_gene: TRBD1
abundance: once
v_gene: TRBV11-2
CDR3aa: CASSLIGTGLGQYF
CDR3nt: TGTGCCAGCAGCTTAATCGGGACAGGGCTCGGGCAGTACTTC

j_gene: TRBJ2-1
d_gene: TRBD1
abundance: -
v_gene: TRBV15
CDR3aa: CATSSKTGGSYNEQFF
CDR3nt: TGTGCCACCAGCAGCAAGACAGGGGGCTCCTACAATGAGCAGTTCTTC

j_gene: TRBJ1-1
d_gene: -
abundance: -
v_gene: TRBV5-4
CDR3aa: CASSSLPWDFRGTEAFF
CDR3nt: TGTGCCAGCAGCTCCCTCCCTTGGGACTTTAGGGGCACTGAAGCTTTCTTT

j_gene: TRBJ2-3
d_gene: TRBD2
abundance: -
v_gene: TRBV15
CDR3aa: CATSRALAGGSAHDTQYF
CDR3nt: TGTGCCACCAGCAGAGCTCTAGCGGGAGGGTCCGCACATGATACGCAGTATTTT

j_gene: TRBJ2-1
d_gene: TRBD2
abundance: -
v_gene: TRBV28
CDR3aa: CASRGRTSETLFWQFF
CDR3nt: TGTGCCAGCAGGGGCCGGACTAGCGAGACGTTATTTTGGCAGTTCTTC

j_gene: TRBJ2-2
d_gene: -
abundance: -
v_gene: TRBV28
CDR3aa: CASSTSWLGGPGPNFLPNTGELFF
CDR3nt: TGTGCCAGCAGTACATCATGGCTGGGAGGTCCCGGACCTAACTTTCTACCGAACACCGGGGAGCTGTTTTTT

j_gene: TRBJ1-5
d_gene: TRBD1
abundance: -
v_gene: TRBV10-3
CDR3aa: CATRTGDQPQHF
CDR3nt: TGTGCCACCCGGACAGGGGACCAGCCCCAGCATTTT

j_gene: TRBJ1-5
d_gene: -
abundance: few
v_gene: TRBV6-5
CDR3aa: CASSRGGGAQPQHF
CDR3nt: TGTGCCAGCAGTAGGGGTGGGGGGGCCCAGCCCCAGCATTTT

j_gene: TRBJ1-1
d_gene: TRBD1
abundance: -
v_gene: TRBV6-6
CDR3aa: CASSSADRGNTEAFF
CDR3nt: TGTGCCAGCAGTTCCGCGGACAGGGGGAACACTGAAGCTTTCTTT

j_gene: TRBJ2-5
d_gene: TRBD2
abundance: -
v_gene: TRBV11-2
CDR3aa: CASRSGLAGGQAETQYF
CDR3nt: TGTGCCAGCAGGTCGGGACTAGCGGGAGGCCAGGCTGAGACCCAGTACTTC